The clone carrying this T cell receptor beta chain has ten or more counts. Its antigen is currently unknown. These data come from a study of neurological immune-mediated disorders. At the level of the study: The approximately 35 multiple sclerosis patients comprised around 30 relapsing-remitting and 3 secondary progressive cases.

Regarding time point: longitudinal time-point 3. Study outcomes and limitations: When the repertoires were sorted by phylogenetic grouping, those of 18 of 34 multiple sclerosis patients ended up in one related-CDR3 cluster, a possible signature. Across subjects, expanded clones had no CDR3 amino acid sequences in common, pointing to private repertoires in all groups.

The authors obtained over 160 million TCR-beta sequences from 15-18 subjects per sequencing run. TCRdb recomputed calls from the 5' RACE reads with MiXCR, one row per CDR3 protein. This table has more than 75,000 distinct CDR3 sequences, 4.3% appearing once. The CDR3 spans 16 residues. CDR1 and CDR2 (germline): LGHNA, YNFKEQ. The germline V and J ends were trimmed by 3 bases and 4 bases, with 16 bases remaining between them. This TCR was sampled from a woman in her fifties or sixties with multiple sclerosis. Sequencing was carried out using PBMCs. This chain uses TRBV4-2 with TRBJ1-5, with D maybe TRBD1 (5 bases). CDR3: CASSHPGGGGNQPQHF. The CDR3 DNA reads TGTGCCAGCAGCCACCCAGGCGGGGGGGGTAATCAGCCCCAGCATTTT.